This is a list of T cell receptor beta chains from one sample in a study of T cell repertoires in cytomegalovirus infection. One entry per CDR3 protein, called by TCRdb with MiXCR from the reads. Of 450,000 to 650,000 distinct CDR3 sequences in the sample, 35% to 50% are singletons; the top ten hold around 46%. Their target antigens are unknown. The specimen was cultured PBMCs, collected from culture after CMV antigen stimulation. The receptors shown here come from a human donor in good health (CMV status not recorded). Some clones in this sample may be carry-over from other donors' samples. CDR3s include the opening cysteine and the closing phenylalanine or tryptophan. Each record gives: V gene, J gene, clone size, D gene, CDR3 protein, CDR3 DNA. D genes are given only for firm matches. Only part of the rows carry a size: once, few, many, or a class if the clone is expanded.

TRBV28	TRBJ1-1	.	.	CASSLSFAINTEAFF	TGTGCCAGCAGTTTAAGTTTCGCGATAAACACTGAAGCTTTCTTT
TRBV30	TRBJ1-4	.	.	CAWARQGGEKLFF	TGTGCCTGGGCCCGGCAGGGTGGCGAAAAACTGTTTTTT
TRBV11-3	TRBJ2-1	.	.	CASSSALARNEQFF	TGTGCCAGCAGCTCTGCACTAGCCCGGAATGAGCAGTTCTTC
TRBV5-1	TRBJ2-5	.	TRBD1	CASTLWPRQGETQYF	TGCGCCAGCACCTTGTGGCCCCGACAGGGAGAGACCCAGTACTTC
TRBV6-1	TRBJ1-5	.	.	CASSYRQGHQPQHF	TGTGCCAGCAGTTATAGGCAGGGGCATCAGCCCCAGCATTTT
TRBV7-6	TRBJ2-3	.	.	CASSLSSFLDTQYF	TGTGCCAGCAGCTTATCTAGCTTTTTGGATACGCAGTATTTT
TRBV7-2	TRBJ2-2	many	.	CASSLVSRGGTGELFF	TGTGCCAGCAGCTTAGTTTCCAGGGGAGGCACCGGGGAGCTGTTTTTT
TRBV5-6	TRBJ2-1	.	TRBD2	CASSLREGRDEQFF	TGTGCCAGCAGCTTGAGGGAGGGCAGGGATGAGCAGTTCTTC
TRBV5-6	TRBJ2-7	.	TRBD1	CASSPHGDSWVYEQYF	TGTGCCAGCAGCCCCCACGGGGACAGTTGGGTTTACGAGCAGTACTTC
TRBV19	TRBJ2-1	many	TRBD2	CASIPGPGLAEPSYNEQFF	TGTGCCAGTATCCCCGGCCCGGGACTAGCGGAGCCCTCCTACAATGAGCAGTTCTTC
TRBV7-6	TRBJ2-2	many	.	CASSLETAAGELFF	TGTGCCAGCAGCTTAGAGACGGCAGCCGGGGAGCTGTTTTTT
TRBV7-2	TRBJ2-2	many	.	CASSLEGQNTGELFF	TGTGCCAGCAGCTTAGAAGGCCAGAACACCGGGGAGCTGTTTTTT
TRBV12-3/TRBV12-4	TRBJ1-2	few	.	CASQKVGGFSYGYTF	TGTGCCAGCCAAAAAGTGGGAGGCTTTTCCTATGGCTACACCTTC
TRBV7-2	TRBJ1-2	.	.	CASSFVRGDYGYTF	TGTGCCAGCAGCTTTGTCAGGGGCGATTATGGCTACACCTTC